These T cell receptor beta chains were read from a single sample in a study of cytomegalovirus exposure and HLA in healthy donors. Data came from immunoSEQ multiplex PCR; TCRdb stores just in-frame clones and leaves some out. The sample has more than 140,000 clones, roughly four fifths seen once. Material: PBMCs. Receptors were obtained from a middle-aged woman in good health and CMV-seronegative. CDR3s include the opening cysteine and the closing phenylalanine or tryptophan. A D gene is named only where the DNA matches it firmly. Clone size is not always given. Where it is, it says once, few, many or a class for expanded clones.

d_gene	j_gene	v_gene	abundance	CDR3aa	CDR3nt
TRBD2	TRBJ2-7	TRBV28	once	CASSQLAGLYEQYF	TGTGCCAGCAGCCAACTAGCGGGACTCTACGAGCAGTACTTC
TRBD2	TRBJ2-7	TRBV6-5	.	CATGTSGSHHEQYF	TGTGCCACCGGGACTAGCGGGAGTCACCACGAGCAGTACTTC
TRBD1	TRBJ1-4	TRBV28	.	CASTTRTGNEKLFF	TGTGCCAGCACCACACGGACAGGGAATGAAAAACTGTTTTTT
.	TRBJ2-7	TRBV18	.	CASSPSGRYYEQYF	TGTGCCAGCTCACCAAGCGGCAGGTACTACGAGCAGTACTTC
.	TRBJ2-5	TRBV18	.	CASSPPSGKGTQYF	TGTGCCAGCTCACCACCGTCGGGAAAGGGGACCCAGTACTTC
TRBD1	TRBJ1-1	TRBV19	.	CASRLGQGSEAFF	TGTGCCAGTAGGCTGGGACAGGGCTCTGAAGCTTTCTTT
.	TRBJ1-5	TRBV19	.	CASSLMGGPGDQPQHF	TGTGCCAGTAGTCTCATGGGGGGACCGGGCGATCAGCCCCAGCATTTT
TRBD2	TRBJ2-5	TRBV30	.	CAWSVPLGGRQETQYF	TGTGCCTGGAGTGTCCCCCTGGGGGGGAGACAAGAGACCCAGTACTTC
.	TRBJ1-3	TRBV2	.	CASSAPKGARPGNTIYF	TGTGCCAGCAGTGCCCCCAAGGGAGCCAGGCCTGGAAACACCATATATTTT
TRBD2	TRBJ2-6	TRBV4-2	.	CASSQEAAGVAGANVLTF	TGTGCCAGCAGCCAAGAAGCAGCGGGAGTCGCCGGGGCCAACGTCCTGACTTTC
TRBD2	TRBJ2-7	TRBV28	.	CASLSSGNYEQYF	TGTGCCAGTTTATCTAGCGGCAACTACGAGCAGTACTTC
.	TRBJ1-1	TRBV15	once	CATSSGEGVNTEAFF	TGTGCCACCAGCAGCGGAGAGGGCGTAAACACTGAAGCTTTCTTT
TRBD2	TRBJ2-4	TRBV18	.	CASSPVSAGGAKNIQYF	TGTGCCAGCTCACCGGTTTCGGCGGGGGGAGCCAAAAACATTCAGTACTTC
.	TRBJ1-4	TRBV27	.	CASSLASELTGKLFF	TGTGCCAGCAGTTTAGCCTCGGAACTCACGGGGAAACTGTTTTTT
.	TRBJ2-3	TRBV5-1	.	CASSPGSTDTQYF	TGCGCCAGCAGCCCAGGGTCTACAGATACGCAGTATTTT
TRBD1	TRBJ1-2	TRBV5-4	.	CATFGQGEPAHGYTF	TGTGCCACCTTCGGTCAGGGGGAACCCGCTCATGGCTACACCTTC
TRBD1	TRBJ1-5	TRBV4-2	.	CASSQLHGGQGGQPQHF	TGTGCCAGCAGCCAACTCCATGGGGGACAGGGAGGTCAGCCCCAGCATTTT
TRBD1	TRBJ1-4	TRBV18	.	CASSPSTGSEKLFF	TGTGCCAGCTCACCATCGACAGGGAGCGAAAAACTGTTTTTT
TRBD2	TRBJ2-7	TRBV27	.	CASSLGLAAYEQYF	TGTGCCAGCAGTTTGGGACTAGCGGCTTACGAGCAGTACTTC
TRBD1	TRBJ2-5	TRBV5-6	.	CASSTGTGFWETQYF	TGTGCCAGCAGCACCGGGACAGGGTTTTGGGAGACCCAGTACTTC
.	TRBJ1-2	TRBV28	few	CASSLWQGTLNYGYTF	TGTGCCAGCAGTTTATGGCAGGGGACCCTTAACTATGGCTACACCTTC
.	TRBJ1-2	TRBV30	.	CAWNRVGGYTF	TGTGCCTGGAACCGGGTTGGTGGCTACACCTTC
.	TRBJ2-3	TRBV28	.	CASSFYTDTQYF	TGTGCCAGCAGTTTTTACACAGATACGCAGTATTTT
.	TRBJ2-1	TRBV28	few	CASSLRGEYNEQFF	TGTGCCAGCAGTTTACGGGGAGAATACAATGAGCAGTTCTTC
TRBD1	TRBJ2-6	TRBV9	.	CASSPGQGALFGANGLTF	TGTGCCAGCAGCCCGGGACAGGGGGCTTTATTTGGGGCCAACGGCCTGACTTTC
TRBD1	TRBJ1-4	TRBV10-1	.	CASSVTGGEKLFF	TGCGCCAGCAGCGTGACAGGGGGCGAAAAACTGTTTTTT
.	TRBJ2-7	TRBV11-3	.	CASSFQGPGYEQYF	TGTGCCAGCAGCTTCCAGGGTCCTGGCTACGAGCAGTACTTC
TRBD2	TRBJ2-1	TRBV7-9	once	CSSSSIAGARSFEQFF	TGTTCCAGCAGCTCTATAGCGGGAGCGAGGTCGTTTGAGCAGTTCTTC
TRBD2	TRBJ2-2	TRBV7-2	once	CASSLGRLAGAGGTGELFF	TGTGCCAGCAGCTTAGGTCGACTAGCGGGAGCTGGGGGCACCGGGGAGCTGTTTTTT
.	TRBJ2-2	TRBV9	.	CASSVEPGVSTGELFF	TGTGCCAGCAGCGTAGAGCCAGGGGTGAGCACCGGGGAGCTGTTTTTT
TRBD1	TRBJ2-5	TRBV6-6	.	CASSRGQGGETQYF	TGTGCCAGCAGCCGAGGACAGGGTGGAGAGACCCAGTACTTC
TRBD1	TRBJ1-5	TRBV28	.	CASRKSGGSGNQPQHF	TGTGCCAGCAGGAAGTCAGGGGGCTCGGGCAATCAGCCCCAGCATTTT
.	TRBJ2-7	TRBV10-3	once	CAISDEAGTSYEQYF	TGTGCCATCAGTGATGAGGCGGGAACGTCCTACGAGCAGTACTTC
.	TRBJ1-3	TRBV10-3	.	CATAGSSGNTIYF	TGTGCCACCGCTGGGAGCTCTGGAAACACCATATATTTT
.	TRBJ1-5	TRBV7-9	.	CASSLEGGAQPQHF	TGTGCCAGCAGCTTAGAGGGGGGGGCGCAGCCCCAGCATTTT
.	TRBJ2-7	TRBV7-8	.	CASEEGYGEQYF	TGTGCCAGCGAAGAGGGTTACGGGGAGCAGTACTTC
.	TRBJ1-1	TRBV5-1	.	CASSLGLGHEEAFF	TGCGCCAGCAGCTTGGGATTGGGACACGAGGAAGCTTTCTTT
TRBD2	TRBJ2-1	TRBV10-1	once	CASSRGSGYNEQFF	TGCGCCAGCTCCCGAGGTAGCGGGTATAATGAGCAGTTCTTC
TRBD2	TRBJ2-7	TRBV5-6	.	CASSHRDSGIVQYF	TGTGCCAGCAGCCATCGTGATAGCGGGATTGTGCAGTACTTC
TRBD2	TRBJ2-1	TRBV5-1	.	CASSAGGSHIDEQFF	TGCGCCAGCAGCGCGGGGGGATCCCATATAGATGAGCAGTTCTTC
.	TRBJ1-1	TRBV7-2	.	CASSTGWNTEAFF	TGTGCCAGCAGCACCGGTTGGAACACTGAAGCTTTCTTT
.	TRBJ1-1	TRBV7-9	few	CASSQGPNTEAFF	TGTGCCAGCTCCCAGGGGCCAAACACTGAAGCTTTCTTT
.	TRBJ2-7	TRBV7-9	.	CASSFPSSSDEQYF	TGTGCCAGCAGCTTTCCAAGTAGCTCCGACGAGCAGTACTTC
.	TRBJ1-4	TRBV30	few	CASDVGTTEEKLFF	TGTGCCTCCGATGTCGGGACAACCGAGGAAAAACTGTTTTTT
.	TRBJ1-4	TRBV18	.	CASSRVAPATNEKLFF	TGTGCCAGCTCGCGGGTGGCACCGGCAACTAATGAAAAACTGTTTTTT
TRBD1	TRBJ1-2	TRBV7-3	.	CASSLLAGGSGYTF	TGTGCCAGCAGCTTATTAGCAGGGGGCTCGGGCTACACCTTC
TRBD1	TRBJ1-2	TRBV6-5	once	CASTLKGQGSRGYTF	TGTGCCAGCACTTTGAAGGGACAGGGGTCCCGTGGCTACACCTTC
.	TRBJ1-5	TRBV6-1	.	CASSTRLKGDQPQHF	TGTGCCAGCAGTACCCGACTGAAGGGGGATCAGCCCCAGCATTTT
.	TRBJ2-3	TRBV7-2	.	CASSQGTDTQYF	TGTGCCAGCAGCCAGGGGACAGATACGCAGTATTTT
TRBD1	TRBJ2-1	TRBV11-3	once	CASSLNGQGYNEQFF	TGTGCCAGCAGCTTAAATGGACAGGGCTACAATGAGCAGTTCTTC
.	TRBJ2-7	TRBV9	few	CASSVGQGHSYEQYF	TGTGCCAGCAGCGTGGGGCAGGGGCACTCCTACGAGCAGTACTTC
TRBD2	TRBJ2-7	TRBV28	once	CASSSTASGRLYEQYF	TGTGCCAGCAGTTCTACCGCTAGCGGGAGACTATACGAGCAGTACTTC
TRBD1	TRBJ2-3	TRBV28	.	CASRGDRITDTQYF	TGTGCCAGCAGGGGGGACAGAATTACAGATACGCAGTATTTT
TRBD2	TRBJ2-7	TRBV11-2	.	CASSLVVAGAPEQYF	TGTGCCAGCAGCTTAGTGGTGGCGGGAGCTCCCGAGCAGTACTTC